These 21 T cell receptor beta chains were sequenced from one sample in a study of blood T cell repertoires in COVID-19. Some clones are missing from TCRdb's copy, which holds only in-frame ones; the method was immunoSEQ multiplex PCR. The sample yields 200,000 to 300,000 clones, approximately 88% seen once. Sample: PBMCs or T cells enriched from blood (not recorded which). The receptors shown here come from a woman aged 40 to 50 with acute COVID-19.

The chain has TRBV6-5 and TRBJ1-6; 10 bases match TRBD1. The CDR3 runs to 15 residues. Germline loops: CDR1 MNHEY, CDR2 SVGAGI. J lost 8 bases, V lost 4 bases, and 5 bases had no gene match. Here the CDR3 reads CASSSPGQGDSPLHF. The CDR3 DNA is TGTGCCAGCAGTTCCCCCGGACAGGGGGATTCACCCCTCCACTTT.

Only one count was recorded for this clone. The CDR3 is CASSVRAGELFF. The CDR3 DNA is TGTGCCAGCAGCGTCCGCGCCGGGGAGCTGTTTTTT. This chain joins TRBV9 and TRBJ2-2; no firm D call. The germline V and J ends were trimmed by 2 bases and 6 bases, with 5 bases remaining between them. The CDR3 totals 12 residues. CDR1 and CDR2 from the germline V gene are SGDLS and YYNGEE.

A few counts support this clone. The gene calls are TRBV7-9 and TRBJ1-2; 7 bases agree with TRBD1. This CDR3 contains 15 residues. V gave up 0 bases and J gave up 4 bases; unmatched junction bases: 5. Per germline, CDR1 SEHNR and CDR2 FQNEAQ (reference sequence). The CDR3 sequence: CASSLAGDRGYGYTF. As DNA, the CDR3 is TGTGCCAGCAGCTTAGCTGGGGACAGAGGCTATGGCTACACCTTC.

The V and J genes are TRBV18 and TRBJ1-3; weak D call: TRBD1 (6 bases). Trimming removed 2 bases from V and 0 bases from J, with 8 bases in between. The CDR3 extends over 15 amino acids. Germline lookup yields CDR1 KGHSH and CDR2 LQKENI. CDR3 sequence reads: CASSPSRGSGNTIYF. The CDR3 DNA reads as TGTGCCAGCTCACCAAGCAGGGGCTCTGGAAACACCATATATTTT.

V usage is TRBV5-4 and J usage is TRBJ1-6, with D hard to call. Trimming took off 3 bases at V and 9 bases at J, with 13 bases between the two ends. This CDR3 region has 14 residues. Per germline, CDR1 SGHNT and CDR2 YYREEE (reference sequence). CDR3 amino acids: CASSSEVGSSPLHF. CDR3 coding DNA: TGTGCCAGCAGCTCAGAGGTAGGAAGTTCACCCCTCCACTTT.

This chain connects TRBV4-3 to TRBJ1-5; no firm D call. From germline, CDR1 is LGHNA and CDR2 YSLEER. V dropped 0 bases and J dropped 9 bases, with 15 bases sitting between them. CDR3 length: 15 amino acids. CDR3 region: CASSQEGRGDWPQHF. As DNA, the CDR3 is TGCGCCAGCAGCCAAGAAGGACGGGGAGATTGGCCCCAGCATTTT.

The J gene is TRBJ1-5, the V gene TRBV12-1; the D call TRBD1 from the table was never checked on the DNA. TRBV12-1 is recorded as a pseudogene. The length of the CDR3 is 19 residues. The CDR3 loop is CASSPHRTGSGLSNQPQHF. CDR3 DNA sequence: TGTGCCAGCAGCCCCCACCGGACAGGGAGTGGATTGAGCAATCAGCCCCAGCATTTT.

V gene TRBV3-1 (or the pseudogene TRBV3-2) combines with J gene TRBJ2-5; 7 nucleotides match TRBD2. Germline V gives CDR1 LGHDT, CDR2 YNNKEL (reference sequence). The CDR3 contains 16 residues. V trimming: 4 bases; J trimming: 0 bases; junction bases outside the gene matches: 8. The CDR3 region is CASSLRGSGYQETQYF. CDR3 sequence (DNA): TGTGCCAGCAGCCTCCGTGGTAGCGGGTACCAAGAGACCCAGTACTTC.

This clone appeared many times. V and J are TRBV10-3 and TRBJ2-2; D might be TRBD1 (6 bases). The CDR3 is made up of 17 amino acids. Germline CDR1 reads ENHRY; CDR2 reads SYGVKD. Trimming stripped 3 bases from V and 0 bases from J, with 14 bases between. This chain's CDR3 is CAISDGTSTSNTGELFF. CDR3 nucleotides: TGTGCCATCAGTGATGGGACATCGACTTCGAACACCGGGGAGCTGTTTTTT.

V and J are TRBV19 and TRBJ1-2; 8 nucleotides line up with TRBD1. V trimming: 7 bases; J trimming: 3 bases; junction bases outside the gene matches: 7. Germline CDR1 and CDR2: LNHDA and SQIVND (reference sequence). This CDR3 contains 14 residues. The CDR3 is CASIKQGVDYGYTF. CDR3 nucleotides: TGTGCCAGTATTAAACAGGGGGTTGACTATGGCTACACCTTC.

The chain has TRBV5-1 and TRBJ1-1, with a tentative D call TRBD1 (6 bases). Deletions cut 0 bases from V and 5 bases from J, with 14 bases between. CDR1 is SGHRS, CDR2 YFSETQ, per germline. The CDR3 sequence is 15 residues long. This CDR3 reads CASSLVGGGMTEAFF. The CDR3 nucleotides are TGCGCCAGCAGCTTGGTGGGAGGGGGGATGACTGAAGCTTTCTTT.

This clone appeared a single time. The chain has TRBV5-1 and TRBJ2-3; TRBD1 agrees at 7 bases. CDR1 and CDR2 (germline): SGHRS, YFSETQ. This CDR3 spans 15 amino acids. J lost 5 bases, V lost 0 bases, and 6 bases had no gene match. CDR3 DNA sequence: TGCGCCAGCAGCTTGGGACAGGGTAACATAGATACGCAGTATTTT. The encoded protein is CASSLGQGNIDTQYF. Full variable domain (remainder filled in from reference TRBV5-1 and TRBJ2-3): KAGVTQTPRYLIKTRGQQVTLSCSPISGHRSVSWYQQTPGQGLQFLFEYFSETQRNKGNFPGRFSGRQFSNSRSEMNVSTLELGDSALYLCASSLGQGNIDTQYFGPGTRLTVL.

The chain couples TRBV2 to TRBJ2-1; 12 bases match TRBD2. J lost 9 bases, V lost 3 bases, and 6 bases had no gene match. The CDR3 totals 15 residues. Looked up from germline, CDR1 is SNHLY and CDR2 is FYNNEI. This CDR3 reads CASSDSPSGRGEQFF. Here the CDR3 DNA reads TGTGCCAGCAGTGACAGTCCTAGCGGGAGGGGTGAGCAGTTCTTC. Supplemented by reference TRBV2 and TRBJ2-1, the full variable domain reads EPEVTQTPSHQVTQMGQEVILRCVPISNHLYFYWYRQILGQKVEFLVSFYNNEISEKSEIFDDQFSVERPDGSNFTLKIRSTKLEDSAMYFCASSDSPSGRGEQFFGPGTRLTVL.

This clone is a singleton in its sample. The CDR3 DNA is TGTGCCAGCAGCTCCTCCCCCACCCAGGGTCCCTACGAGCAGTACTTC. Its protein product is CASSSSPTQGPYEQYF. The chain links TRBV7-2 to TRBJ2-7, with D tentatively TRBD1 (5 bases). CDR1 is SGHTA and CDR2 is FQGNSA in the germline V gene. This CDR3 has 16 amino acids. The V gene lost 4 bases and the J gene lost 2 bases, with 18 bases spanning the gap.

V usage is TRBV2 and J usage is TRBJ2-1; 8 bases agree with TRBD2. This CDR3 has 16 residues. The V gene's germline CDR1 is SNHLY and CDR2 FYNNEI. The V gene end was trimmed by 1 base and the J gene end by 6 bases; junction bases not matched to a gene: 8. CDR3 sequence reads: CASSEDAGGAPNEQFF. CDR3 coding DNA: TGTGCCAGCAGTGAAGATGCGGGGGGCGCCCCCAATGAGCAGTTCTTC.

The J gene is TRBJ1-4, the V gene TRBV24-1; D is perhaps TRBD1 (6 bases). Germline values: CDR1 KGHDR, CDR2 SFDVKD. The CDR3 loop spans 14 amino acids. V lost 4 bases to trimming and J lost 4 bases, with 9 bases between them. The CDR3 is CATSERGNNEKLFF. The CDR3, as DNA: TGTGCCACCAGTGAAAGGGGGAATAATGAAAAACTGTTTTTT.

This clone appeared once. V and J are TRBV5-1 and TRBJ1-5, with 9 bases aligning to TRBD1. Trimming at V came to 3 bases and at J to 3 bases, leaving 4 bases not matched to a gene. The CDR3 loop spans 15 amino acids. Germline CDR1 SGHRS, CDR2 YFSETQ. CDR3 protein: CASSSDRGYNQPQHF. The CDR3, as DNA: TGCGCCAGCAGCTCCGACAGGGGGTACAATCAGCCCCAGCATTTT.

V usage is TRBV3-1 (or the pseudogene TRBV3-2) and J usage is TRBJ1-6; D remains ambiguous. Germline-derived CDR1 and CDR2 are LGHDT and YNNKEL (reference sequence). The ends were cut back, 5 bases at V and 4 bases at J, with 18 bases in the middle. The length of the CDR3 is 17 residues. The CDR3 here is CASSGSGKENYNSPLHF. In DNA form, the CDR3 reads TGTGCCAGCAGCGGGTCGGGGAAGGAAAATTATAATTCACCCCTCCACTTT.

As concerns this clone: The germline gene is not matched at one end of the junction; a read error may be the cause. The chain links TRBV7-9 to TRBJ2-2; D uncertain. CDR1 is SEHNR and CDR2 is FQNEAQ in the germline V gene (reference sequence). The CDR3 covers 15 residues. This CDR3 is CASSPVPTNIGELFF. Here the CDR3 DNA reads TGTGCCAGCAGCCCCGTCCCCACGAACATCGGGGAGCTGTTTTTT.

The genes are TRBV6-5 and TRBJ1-1, with D maybe TRBD1 (6 bases). The V gene lost 6 bases and the J gene lost 4 bases, with 18 bases spanning the gap. This CDR3 spans 15 amino acids. Germline V gives CDR1 MNHEY, CDR2 SVGAGI. In DNA, the CDR3 is TGTGCCAGCAGCCCATACCGTGGGGGGGCCACTGAAGCTTTCTTT. Protein: CASSPYRGGATEAFF.

This rearrangement joins TRBV30 to TRBJ2-3, with D possibly matching TRBD1 (6 bases). This CDR3 is 15 amino acids long. The V gene's germline CDR1 is GTSNPN and CDR2 SVGIG (reference sequence). Deletions cut 4 bases from V and 4 bases from J, with 18 bases between. CDR3 nucleotides: TGTGCCTGGACCCCGCAGGGGAGAAGGGCAGATACGCAGTATTTT. It codes for CAWTPQGRRADTQYF.